This T cell receptor (beta chain) was obtained from a study of blood T cell repertoires in COVID-19. The CDR3 totals 15 residues. V lost 0 bases to trimming and J lost 8 bases, with 16 bases between them. Germline CDR1 reads MGHRA; CDR2 reads YSYEKL. Generated by immunoSEQ multiplex PCR, the TCRdb table keeps only in-frame clones and is missing some. The profile shows 300,000 to 500,000 clones, around nine tenths of them singletons. This chain joins TRBV4-1 and TRBJ1-1; perhaps TRBD1 as D (6 bases). Material for sequencing was PBMCs or T cells enriched from blood (not recorded which). The TCR comes from a woman aged 25 to 45 with acute COVID-19. CDR3 nucleotides: TGCGCCAGCAGCCAAGAGGCTTACAGGGCTCTAGAAGCTTTCTTT. Protein: CASSQEAYRALEAFF.